Included here is one T cell receptor beta chain sequence, with context. Here immunoSEQ multiplex PCR was the method, and the copy in TCRdb shows in-frame clones only, minus some. The table lists about 13,000 clones, roughly 79% of them singletons. This sample is part of a study of control samples from healthy donors and cancer patients. CDR1 ENHRY and CDR2 SYGVKD come from the germline V gene. This CDR3 comprises 15 residues. Trimming pared 3 bases from V and 6 bases from J, leaving 17 bases between. Material: formalin-fixed, paraffin-embedded tissue. The chain links TRBV10-3 to TRBJ1-2; D gene ambiguous. The TCR comes from a male donor with melanoma. In nucleotides, the CDR3 is TGTGCCATCAGTGAACCGGGTTCCTCGCGGGATGGCTACACCTTC. Translating it yields CAISEPGSSRDGYTF.